These 26 T cell receptor beta chains share one sample of origin, sequenced in a study of beta chain features in type 1 diabetes. Reverse transcribing all isolated RNA meant expressed TCRB transcripts were sequenced. Assay used: immunoSEQ multiplex PCR; TCRdb lists only in-frame clones, some missing. In the table there are 120,000 to 150,000 clones, 8.5% to 12% of which are singletons. The sample consisted of naive CD4+ T cells from blood. These receptors all stem from a man between 18 and 29 years old in good health.

This clone occurred a few times. This chain links TRBV18 with TRBJ2-3, with D unresolved. This CDR3 is built from 14 residues. Germline assignment: CDR1 KGHSH and CDR2 LQKENI. Trimming removed 3 bases at V and 0 bases at J, with 7 bases between. The CDR3 spells CASSPSGSTDTQYF. The DNA for the CDR3 is TGTGCCAGCTCACCGTCAGGAAGCACAGATACGCAGTATTTT.

This clone occurred a few times. The chain uses TRBV7-2 and TRBJ2-1; 9 nucleotides align to TRBD2. Germline CDR1 reads SGHTA; CDR2 reads FQGNSA. This CDR3 is 15 amino acids long. Germline trimming cut 2 bases from V and 9 bases from J; bases unmatched to any gene: 8. In DNA, the CDR3 is TGTGCCAGCAGCTTACTAGCGGGGCACGTCGGTGAGCAGTTCTTC. Protein sequence: CASSLLAGHVGEQFF.

This clone was observed a few times. V and J are TRBV6-5 and TRBJ2-7; 8 bases match TRBD2. CDR3 size: 15 residues. The V and J ends lost 7 bases and 2 bases, in that order; junction bases with no gene match: 10. Looked up from germline, CDR1 is MNHEY and CDR2 is SVGAGI. The CDR3 region has the DNA TGTGCCAGCATGTTAGCGGGGTCCACTCCCTACGAGCAGTACTTC. Encoded protein: CASMLAGSTPYEQYF.

CDR3 residues: CASTGQTQETQYF. The CDR3 DNA follows: TGTGCCAGCACCGGACAGACCCAAGAGACCCAGTACTTC. The chain couples TRBV2 to TRBJ2-5; a possible D gene is TRBD1 (6 bases). Trimming stripped 7 bases from V and 1 base from J, with 10 bases between. The CDR3 spans 13 residues. CDR1 is SNHLY and CDR2 is FYNNEI in the germline V gene. Drawing the rest from reference TRBV2 and TRBJ2-5, the complete variable domain is EPEVTQTPSHQVTQMGQEVILRCVPISNHLYFYWYRQILGQKVEFLVSFYNNEISEKSEIFDDQFSVERPDGSNFTLKIRSTKLEDSAMYFCASTGQTQETQYFGPGTRLLVL.

This clone appeared a few times. The V gene is TRBV7-6, the J gene TRBJ2-7, with a possible D match to TRBD1 (7 bases). Germline assignment: CDR1 SGHVS and CDR2 FNYEAQ. The CDR3 loop spans 15 amino acids. Trimming removed 4 bases from V and 2 bases from J, with 15 bases in between. CDR3 residues: CASSSRQGGPYEQYF. CDR3 in DNA: TGTGCCAGCAGCTCTAGACAGGGAGGCCCCTACGAGCAGTACTTC. The entire variable domain, with the rest obtained from reference TRBV7-6 and TRBJ2-7, is as follows: GAGVSQSPRYKVTKRGQDVALRCDPISGHVSLYWYRQALGQGPEFLTYFNYEAQQDKSGLPNDRFSAERPEGSISTLTIQRTEQRDSAMYRCASSSRQGGPYEQYFGPGTRLTVT.

This clone was detected many times. This chain joins TRBV7-2 and TRBJ2-5, with 7 bases lining up with TRBD2. The CDR3 totals 12 residues. In germline, CDR1 is SGHTA, CDR2 FQGNSA. V lost 7 bases, J lost 1 base, and 0 bases stayed unmatched. CDR3 sequence: CASTSGQETQYF. CDR3 DNA: TGTGCCAGCACTAGCGGCCAAGAGACCCAGTACTTC.

This sequence joins TRBV4-1 and TRBJ2-1; TRBD2 agrees at 11 bases. CDR3 size: 17 residues. V lost 4 bases, J lost 8 bases, and 13 bases stayed unmatched. Germline V gene lookup returns CDR1 MGHRA and CDR2 YSYEKL. The CDR3 nucleotides read TGCGCCAGCAGCCCTAGCCTAGCGGGGGGCCTACAAGATGAGCAGTTCTTC. Protein sequence: CASSPSLAGGLQDEQFF.

This clone occurred many times. The chain combines TRBV6-5 with TRBJ1-6; 7 bases line up with TRBD1. The V and J ends lost 8 bases and 10 bases, in that order; junction bases with no gene match: 5. The germline V gene has CDR1 MNHEY and CDR2 SVGAGI. The length of the CDR3 is 12 residues. CDR3 amino acids: CASRQGGSPLHF. In DNA form, the CDR3 reads TGTGCCAGCCGACAGGGAGGCTCACCCCTCCACTTT.

A few counts support this clone. The chain employs TRBV30 and TRBJ1-1; D unresolved. Deletions cut 8 bases from V and 7 bases from J, with 8 bases between. This CDR3 region has 9 residues. Germline CDR1 and CDR2: GTSNPN and SVGIG (reference sequence). The DNA for the CDR3 is TGTGCCAGCGACTTTGAAGCTTTCTTT. Translation: CASDFEAFF.

This clone was counted between two and nine times. The V gene is TRBV18, the J gene TRBJ2-5; D remains ambiguous. The germline V and J ends were trimmed by 3 bases and 2 bases, with 7 bases remaining between them. The CDR3 has 13 amino acids. CDR1 and CDR2 from the germline V gene are KGHSH and LQKENI. CDR3 DNA: TGTGCCAGCTCACCCGCCAGACAAGAGACCCAGTACTTC. Encoded protein: CASSPARQETQYF.

The chain employs TRBV7-2 and TRBJ2-7; no definite D call. CDR3 length: 12 residues. V lost 2 bases to trimming and J lost 7 bases, with 9 bases between them. Germline lookup yields CDR1 SGHTA and CDR2 FQGNSA. Here the CDR3 reads CASSLSSREQYF. CDR3 sequence (DNA): TGTGCCAGCAGCTTAAGTTCCCGGGAGCAGTACTTC. Full variable domain (remainder filled in from reference TRBV7-2 and TRBJ2-7): GAGVSQSPSNKVTEKGKDVELRCDPISGHTALYWYRQSLGQGLEFLIYFQGNSAPDKSGLPSDRFSAERTGGSVSTLTIQRTQQEDSAVYLCASSLSSREQYFGPGTRLTVT.

This chain links TRBV11-2 with TRBJ1-3; D unresolved. The ends were cut back, 2 bases at V and 0 bases at J, with 8 bases in the middle. Germline CDR1 is SGHAT and CDR2 is FQNNGV. This CDR3 contains 15 residues. This CDR3 reads CASSLSSYSGNTIYF. CDR3 nucleotide sequence: TGTGCCAGCAGCTTATCCTCGTACTCTGGAAACACCATATATTTT.

The V call is TRBV5-1, the J call TRBJ2-1, with 9 positions matching TRBD1. Germline assignment: CDR1 SGHRS and CDR2 YFSETQ. V shed 0 bases and J 8 bases; nucleotides not matched to a gene: 6. The length of the CDR3 is 15 residues. The CDR3 reads CASSLVGTGWDEQFF. In DNA form, the CDR3 reads TGCGCCAGCAGCTTGGTTGGGACAGGGTGGGATGAGCAGTTCTTC.

J is TRBJ2-5 and V is TRBV7-2, with 9 nucleotides matching TRBD1. Germline-derived CDR1 and CDR2 are SGHTA and FQGNSA. The trim removed 5 bases at V and 3 bases at J, leaving 1 base unmatched. This CDR3 has 13 amino acids. CDR3 in DNA: TGTGCCAGCAGCGGGGACAGGGAAGAGACCCAGTACTTC. This encodes CASSGDREETQYF.

The CDR3 sequence: CASSTRDSEKLFF. DNA for the CDR3: TGTGCCAGCAGCACGCGGGACAGCGAAAAACTGTTTTTT. The rearrangement uses TRBV7-9 and TRBJ1-4; 7 bases match TRBD1. This CDR3 comprises 13 residues. Trimming cost V 5 bases and J 8 bases; bases outside gene matches: 5. In germline, CDR1 is SEHNR, CDR2 FQNEAQ (reference sequence). The entire variable domain, with the rest obtained from reference TRBV7-9 and TRBJ1-4, is as follows: DTGVSQNPRHKITKRGQNVTFRCDPISEHNRLYWYRQTLGQGPEFLTYFQNEAQLEKSRLLSDRFSAERPKGSFSTLEIQRTEQGDSAMYLCASSTRDSEKLFFGSGTQLSVL.

This clone was counted only a few times. The genes are TRBV4-2 and TRBJ2-7, with 7 bases matching TRBD2. The CDR3 runs to 14 residues. Germline values: CDR1 LGHNA, CDR2 YNFKEQ. The V segment lost 0 bases and the J segment 5 bases; nucleotides outside the gene matches: 4. The CDR3 here is CASSQDSGRDEQYF. The CDR3 nucleotides are TGTGCCAGCAGCCAAGATTCAGGGAGGGACGAGCAGTACTTC.

This clone was detected a few times. The chain joins TRBV7-7 to TRBJ2-1; weak D call: TRBD2 (6 bases). The V end was cut by 5 bases, the J end by 8 bases, with 19 bases between. CDR1 SSHAT and CDR2 FNYEAQ come from the germline V gene (reference sequence). The CDR3 is 15 amino acids. This CDR3 is CASSREPGLQDEQFF. In DNA form, the CDR3 reads TGTGCCAGCAGCCGCGAGCCGGGACTTCAGGATGAGCAGTTCTTC.

This clone was recorded a few times. CDR3 nucleotides: TGTGCCAGCAGCTCGACAGGGACCGGGGAGCTGTTTTTT. It encodes CASSSTGTGELFF. The chain links TRBV7-3 to TRBJ2-2, with TRBD1 matching 7 bases. The CDR3 length is 13 residues. In germline, CDR1 is SGHTA, CDR2 FQGTGA. Trimming took 4 bases from V and 5 from J; bases not matched to a gene: 1.

This clone came up a few times. The chain has TRBV18 and TRBJ2-4, with 8 bases aligning to TRBD1. The CDR3 has 14 residues. Trimming cost V 2 bases and J 5 bases; bases outside gene matches: 2. Germline CDR1 reads KGHSH; CDR2 reads LQKENI. The CDR3 nucleotides are TGTGCCAGCTCACCAGGGACAGGAGAAAACATTCAGTACTTC. It translates to CASSPGTGENIQYF.

This chain uses TRBV2 with TRBJ2-7; TRBD2 matches at 15 bases. Unmatched junction bases numbered 1, after V lost 0 bases and J lost 1 base. The CDR3 length is 17 residues. CDR1 and CDR2 (germline): SNHLY, FYNNEI. The CDR3: CASSEAGLAGGSYEQYF. CDR3 DNA sequence: TGTGCCAGCAGTGAAGCGGGACTAGCGGGGGGTTCCTACGAGCAGTACTTC.

The rearrangement links TRBV4-2 to TRBJ2-1; TRBD1 aligns across 8 bases. The CDR3 consists of 13 residues. Germline V gene sequence: CDR1 LGHNA, CDR2 YNFKEQ. V shed 5 bases and J 8 bases; nucleotides not matched to a gene: 5. The CDR3 coding sequence is TGTGCCAGCAGCTCGGACAGGGCCGATGAGCAGTTCTTC. It is translated as CASSSDRADEQFF.

This clone was counted ten times or more. The rearrangement joins TRBV4-1 to TRBJ2-1, with 7 bases identical to TRBD2. CDR3 length equals 14 residues. V lost 2 bases, J lost 7 bases, and 5 bases stayed unmatched. Germline CDR1 MGHRA, CDR2 YSYEKL. This CDR3 reads CASSQFGGGNEQFF. The CDR3 bases are TGCGCCAGCAGCCAATTCGGGGGAGGGAATGAGCAGTTCTTC.

This clone was seen a few times. CDR3 DNA: TGTGCCACCAGCAGAGAACGGGACAGTAATAACTATGGCTACACCTTC. It encodes CATSRERDSNNYGYTF. The J gene is TRBJ1-2, the V gene TRBV15; 7 bases match TRBD1. The CDR3 is 16 amino acids. V shed 0 bases and J 1 base; nucleotides not matched to a gene: 5. Germline CDR1 and CDR2: LNHNV and YYDKDF (reference sequence).

About this clone: This specimen includes other DNA sequences encoding the same CDR3. The chain carries TRBV11-2 and TRBJ1-2, with TRBD1 matching 8 bases. The CDR3 sequence is 13 residues long. Germline V gene data show CDR1 as SGHAT and CDR2 as FQNNGV. V gave up 4 bases and J gave up 2 bases; unmatched junction bases: 0. The CDR3 DNA reads TGTGCCAGCAGCTGGGACAGGAACTATGGCTACACCTTC. Residues: CASSWDRNYGYTF.

The chain combines TRBV5-6 with TRBJ2-7, with 7 bases aligning to TRBD2. The CDR3 runs to 15 residues. The V gene end was trimmed by 4 bases and the J gene end by 5 bases; junction bases not matched to a gene: 12. From germline, CDR1 is SGHDT and CDR2 YYEEEE. The CDR3 loop is CASSPRTSLGHEQYF. The CDR3 DNA reads TGTGCCAGCAGCCCGCGGACTAGTTTAGGACACGAGCAGTACTTC.

This clone was observed at least ten times. The V and J genes are TRBV5-4 and TRBJ2-7; D may be TRBD1 (6 bases). The V gene lost 0 bases and the J gene lost 4 bases, with 14 bases spanning the gap. Germline CDR1 reads SGHNT; CDR2 reads YYREEE (reference sequence). CDR3 length: 15 amino acids. CDR3 nucleotide sequence: TGTGCCAGCAGCTTGGAGACCGGGACACCGTACGAGCAGTACTTC. Encoded protein: CASSLETGTPYEQYF.